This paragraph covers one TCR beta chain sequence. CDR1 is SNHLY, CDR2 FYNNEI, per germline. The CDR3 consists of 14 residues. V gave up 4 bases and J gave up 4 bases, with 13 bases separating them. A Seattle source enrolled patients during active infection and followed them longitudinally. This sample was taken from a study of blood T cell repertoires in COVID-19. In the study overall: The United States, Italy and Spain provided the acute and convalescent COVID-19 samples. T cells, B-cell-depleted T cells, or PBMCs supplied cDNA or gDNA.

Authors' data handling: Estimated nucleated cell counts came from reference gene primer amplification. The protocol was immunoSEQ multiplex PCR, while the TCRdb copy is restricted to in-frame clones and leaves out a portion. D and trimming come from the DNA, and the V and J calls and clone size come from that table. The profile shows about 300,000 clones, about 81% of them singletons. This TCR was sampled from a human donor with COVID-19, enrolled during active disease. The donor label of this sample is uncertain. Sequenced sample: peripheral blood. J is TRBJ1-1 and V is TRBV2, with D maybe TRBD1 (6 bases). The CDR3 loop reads CASSVYRAGTEAFF. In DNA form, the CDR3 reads TGTGCCAGCAGTGTCTACAGGGCGGGCACTGAAGCTTTCTTT.